This is a list of T cell receptor beta chains from one sample in a study of CD8 T cells in ankylosing spondylitis. A single record per CDR3 protein comes from TCRdb applying MiXCR to the 5' RACE reads. The data contain more than 150,000 distinct CDR3 sequences, 18% of them singletons. The sample comprised blood, either unsorted or a sorted T cell fraction (not recorded which). The receptors derive from a male donor aged 10-35 years with ankylosing spondylitis or in good health (not recorded which). Both conserved end residues are part of each CDR3. Each record gives: clone size, D gene, V gene, J gene, CDR3 DNA, CDR3 protein. D genes are given only for firm matches. Not every row has a clone size; where given, it reads once, few, many or a size class.

clone_size: few; d_call: -; v_call: TRBV5-4; j_call: TRBJ2-2; cdr3_nt: TGTGCCAGCAGCCATAGGGGTCCCGGGGAGCTGTTTTTT; cdr3_aa: CASSHRGPGELFF
clone_size: many; d_call: TRBD1; v_call: TRBV12-3/TRBV12-4; j_call: TRBJ2-1; cdr3_nt: TGTGCCAGCAGTGCTCACAGGGGAGCTAGGAATGAGCAGTTCTTC; cdr3_aa: CASSAHRGARNEQFF
clone_size: -; d_call: TRBD1; v_call: TRBV5-1; j_call: TRBJ2-5; cdr3_nt: TGCGCCAGCAGCTCGGGACAGCAAAGGGAGACCCAGTACTTC; cdr3_aa: CASSSGQQRETQYF
clone_size: many; d_call: -; v_call: TRBV4-1; j_call: TRBJ2-5; cdr3_nt: TGCGCCAGCAGCCAAGATGCCGGGGAATGGGAGACCCAGTACTTC; cdr3_aa: CASSQDAGEWETQYF
clone_size: many; d_call: -; v_call: TRBV20-1; j_call: TRBJ2-1; cdr3_nt: TGCAGTGCTAGTCCAGTTAGAGGTTCTTATTGGAACAATGAGCAGTTCTTC; cdr3_aa: CSASPVRGSYWNNEQFF
clone_size: many; d_call: -; v_call: TRBV7-8; j_call: TRBJ1-6; cdr3_nt: TGTGCCAGCAGCTTGTCTCAGGGAGAAAGCTCCTATAATTCACCCCTCCACTTT; cdr3_aa: CASSLSQGESSYNSPLHF
clone_size: many; d_call: TRBD1; v_call: TRBV5-1; j_call: TRBJ1-1; cdr3_nt: TGCGCCAGCAGCGGCGCAGCTCCGGGACAGGGGAGGATGGACACTGAAGCTTTCTTT; cdr3_aa: CASSGAAPGQGRMDTEAFF
clone_size: -; d_call: -; v_call: TRBV7-9; j_call: TRBJ2-5; cdr3_nt: TGTGCCAGCAGCTTTTCGGCGGGATTTCAGTCGGGGGAGACCCAGTACTTC; cdr3_aa: CASSFSAGFQSGETQYF
clone_size: many; d_call: TRBD1; v_call: TRBV20-1; j_call: TRBJ1-2; cdr3_nt: TGCAGTGCCGCGGACAGGGGCGGTCTAAGTGGCTACACCTTC; cdr3_aa: CSAADRGGLSGYTF
clone_size: many; d_call: TRBD1; v_call: TRBV29-1; j_call: TRBJ2-7; cdr3_nt: TGCAGCGTTGTCTGGGACAGGGTAGGTGAGCAGTACTTC; cdr3_aa: CSVVWDRVGEQYF
clone_size: -; d_call: TRBD2; v_call: TRBV27; j_call: TRBJ2-1; cdr3_nt: TGTGCCAGCAGTTTAAGGACTAGCGGGAGCGTTGAGCAGTTCTTC; cdr3_aa: CASSLRTSGSVEQFF
clone_size: many; d_call: -; v_call: TRBV24-1; j_call: TRBJ1-2; cdr3_nt: TGTGCCACCAGTGACCCGCCCCGGGGCTACACCTTC; cdr3_aa: CATSDPPRGYTF
clone_size: many; d_call: TRBD2; v_call: TRBV20-1; j_call: TRBJ2-1; cdr3_nt: TGCAGTGCTAGAGTGGAACTAGCGGGGACACTCTCCTACAATGAGCAGTTCTTC; cdr3_aa: CSARVELAGTLSYNEQFF
clone_size: many; d_call: TRBD2; v_call: TRBV4-1; j_call: TRBJ2-3; cdr3_nt: TGCGCCAGCAGCCAATCTAGCGGGAGGGCCATGGATACGCAGTATTTT; cdr3_aa: CASSQSSGRAMDTQYF
clone_size: many; d_call: TRBD2; v_call: TRBV29-1; j_call: TRBJ2-1; cdr3_nt: TGCAGCGTGACCACTCCTAGCGGAGCGGGGAATGAGCAGTTCTTC; cdr3_aa: CSVTTPSGAGNEQFF
clone_size: many; d_call: TRBD2; v_call: TRBV5-4; j_call: TRBJ2-4; cdr3_nt: TGTGCCAGCAGCGGCGAGGGACTAGCGGGAGGGGAGGCCAAAAACATTCAGTACTTC; cdr3_aa: CASSGEGLAGGEAKNIQYF
clone_size: many; d_call: -; v_call: TRBV10-2; j_call: TRBJ1-4; cdr3_nt: TGCGCCAGCAGCGACGGACGGATTAATGAAAAACTGTTTTTT; cdr3_aa: CASSDGRINEKLFF
clone_size: many; d_call: -; v_call: TRBV7-2; j_call: TRBJ1-1; cdr3_nt: TGTGCCAGCAGCCATCGACAAGGCTGGGACACTGAAGCTTTCTTT; cdr3_aa: CASSHRQGWDTEAFF
clone_size: -; d_call: -; v_call: TRBV20-1; j_call: TRBJ2-5; cdr3_nt: TGCAGTGCTCCGCCTAAACAAGAGACCCAGTACTTC; cdr3_aa: CSAPPKQETQYF